A single sample gave rise to the 26 T cell receptor beta chains below, sequenced in a study of graft-versus-host responses after intestinal transplantation. The authors processed graft tissue to release intraepithelial and lamina propria lymphocytes. Produced via immunoSEQ multiplex PCR; TCRdb's table is partial and in-frame only. The sample contains about 18,000 clones, 60% to 80% of which appear only once. Source: ileum tissue, taken 450 to 490 days after intestinal transplant. The receptors originated from a human patient who received an intestinal transplant, so some T cells may come from the graft donor.

The rearrangement joins TRBV11-2 to TRBJ1-1; D is ambiguous. V lost 5 bases and J lost 5, with 18 bases in between. Germline assignment: CDR1 SGHAT and CDR2 FQNNGV. There are 15 residues in the CDR3. The CDR3 here is CASSPMRGKVTEAFF. DNA of the CDR3: TGTGCCAGCAGCCCAATGCGGGGTAAAGTTACTGAAGCTTTCTTT. The full variable domain, its missing parts supplied by reference TRBV11-2 and TRBJ1-1, is EAGVAQSPRYKIIEKRQSVAFWCNPISGHATLYWYQQILGQGPKLLIQFQNNGVVDDSQLPKDRFSAERLKGVDSTLKIQPAKLEDSAVYLCASSPMRGKVTEAFFGQGTRLTVV.

This rearrangement joins TRBV2 to TRBJ2-7; 12 bases map to TRBD2. Losses at the gene ends were 10 bases for V and 7 bases for J; bases not matched to a gene: 11. Germline assignment: CDR1 SNHLY and CDR2 FYNNEI. CDR3 length equals 14 residues. The CDR3 region has the DNA TGTGCCATCCAATCTAGCGGGGGGGCGAATGAGCAGTACTTC. This codes for CAIQSSGGANEQYF.

The chain employs TRBV5-1 and TRBJ2-5; TRBD1 agrees at 7 bases. V gave up 0 bases and J gave up 3 bases; unmatched junction bases: 2. The CDR3 has 14 residues. Germline CDR1 reads SGHRS; CDR2 reads YFSETQ. Here the CDR3 reads CASSLATGKETQYF. For the CDR3, the DNA is TGCGCCAGCAGCTTGGCGACAGGGAAAGAGACCCAGTACTTC.

The rearrangement joins TRBV10-3 to TRBJ2-3, with D maybe TRBD1 (5 bases). Trimming cost V 0 bases and J 3 bases, with 13 bases left between them. Germline lookup yields CDR1 ENHRY and CDR2 SYGVKD. CDR3 length: 16 amino acids. In nucleotides, the CDR3 is TGTGCCATCAGTGAGTCTGGCCCGGCAGGGACAGATACGCAGTATTTT. This encodes CAISESGPAGTDTQYF.

V and J are TRBV9 and TRBJ1-1, with 7 bases identical to TRBD1. This CDR3 comprises 12 residues. Germline CDR1 and CDR2: SGDLS and YYNGEE. The junction had 0 bases not matched to a gene; V was cut back by 3 bases and J by 4 bases. The CDR3 protein is CASSAGGTEAFF. In DNA form, the CDR3 reads TGTGCCAGCAGCGCAGGGGGCACTGAAGCTTTCTTT. Filled out from reference TRBV9 and TRBJ1-1, the complete variable domain reads DSGVTQTPKHLITATGQRVTLRCSPRSGDLSVYWYQQSLDQGLQFLIQYYNGEERAKGNILERFSAQQFPDLHSELNLSSLELGDSALYFCASSAGGTEAFFGQGTRLTVV.

This chain connects TRBV7-3 to TRBJ1-6; D is ambiguous. The CDR3 totals 14 residues. Germline assignment: CDR1 SGHTA and CDR2 FQGTGA. V was cut by 5 bases and J by 8 bases, with 13 bases left in between. The CDR3: CASSLAQSDSPLHF. Written as DNA, the CDR3 is TGTGCCAGCAGCCTGGCTCAGAGCGATTCACCCCTCCACTTT.

This chain connects TRBV6-5 to TRBJ1-1; TRBD1 is a possible D gene (5 bases). Germline CDR1 is MNHEY and CDR2 is SVGAGI. The CDR3 totals 14 residues. Trimming removed 4 bases from V and 3 bases from J, with 12 bases in between. The CDR3 nucleotides are TGTGCCAGCAGTTCCACCTGGGGGGACACTGAAGCTTTCTTT. Amino acid sequence: CASSSTWGDTEAFF.

The chain uses TRBV6-5 and TRBJ1-1; D not resolved. Germline V gives CDR1 MNHEY, CDR2 SVGAGI. There are 14 residues in the CDR3. V dropped 6 bases and J dropped 5 bases, with 16 bases sitting between them. Here the CDR3 reads CASSTGETTTEAFF. CDR3 DNA: TGTGCCAGCAGCACCGGGGAGACTACGACTGAAGCTTTCTTT.

The chain combines TRBV19 with TRBJ2-3; 7 bases map to TRBD2. The CDR3 has 15 residues. Losses at the gene ends were 3 bases for V and 5 bases for J; bases not matched to a gene: 8. CDR1 and CDR2 from the germline V gene are LNHDA and SQIVND (reference sequence). Written as DNA, the CDR3 is TGTGCCAGTAGTATCCCCTCCCGGGGGGAAGATACGCAGTATTTT. Amino acid sequence: CASSIPSRGEDTQYF. Combining the CDR3 with reference TRBV19 and TRBJ2-3 gives the whole variable domain DGGITQSPKYLFRKEGQNVTLSCEQNLNHDAMYWYRQDPGQGLRLIYYSQIVNDFQKGDIAEGYSVSREKKESFPLTVTSAQKNPTAFYLCASSIPSRGEDTQYFGPGTRLTVL.

The chain combines TRBV5-4 with TRBJ2-7, with 12 bases identical to TRBD2. The germline gives CDR1 SGHNT, CDR2 YYREEE (reference sequence). Trimming removed 3 bases from V and 3 bases from J; junction bases left unmatched: 7. The CDR3 totals 16 residues. The CDR3 bases are TGTGCCAGCAGCTCTCCGACTAGCGGGGGAATCTACGAGCAGTACTTC. It specifies CASSSPTSGGIYEQYF.

The V call is TRBV6-1, the J call TRBJ1-1; maybe TRBD1 (6 bases). V was pared by 4 bases and J by 2 bases, with 23 bases between. CDR1 is MNHNS and CDR2 is SASEGT in the germline V gene. The CDR3 is made up of 18 amino acids. CDR3 amino acids: CASSAIRTLRTANTEAFF. The CDR3 DNA is TGTGCCAGCAGTGCTATTCGGACTCTAAGGACAGCCAACACTGAAGCTTTCTTT.

The gene calls are TRBV15 and TRBJ2-2; D may be TRBD1 (6 bases). This CDR3 region has 18 residues. Trimming cost V 2 bases and J 0 bases, with 16 bases left between them. In germline, CDR1 is LNHNV, CDR2 YYDKDF (reference sequence). CDR3 protein: CATSRYMMQGTNTGELFF. The CDR3 coding sequence is TGTGCCACCAGCAGATATATGATGCAGGGGACGAACACCGGGGAGCTGTTTTTT.

The V call is TRBV21-1, the J call TRBJ1-1. TRBV21-1 is tagged as a pseudogene. This CDR3 is built from 13 residues. The CDR3 DNA sequence: TGTGCCAGCAGCAAAGGAAGCTACACTGAAGCTTTCTTT. Its translation is CASSKGSYTEAFF.

This sequence joins TRBV6-6 and TRBJ1-1, with a weak D call TRBD1 (6 bases). V lost 6 bases, J lost 5 bases, and 22 bases lay in between. The germline gives CDR1 MNHNY, CDR2 SVGAGI (reference sequence). The CDR3 contains 16 residues. CDR3 nucleotide sequence: TGTGCCAGCAGAGGAGGACAGCCCGGTATGAGGACTGAAGCTTTCTTT. Amino acid sequence: CASRGGQPGMRTEAFF.

The rearrangement links TRBV4-1 to TRBJ2-6; TRBD2 aligns across 8 bases. The germline CDR1 and CDR2 sequences are MGHRA and YSYEKL. The CDR3 loop spans 18 amino acids. Unmatched junction bases numbered 5, after V lost 1 base and J lost 0 bases. CDR3 sequence: CASSQVLLAASGANVLTF. CDR3 nucleotide sequence: TGCGCCAGCAGCCAAGTTCTACTAGCGGCCTCTGGGGCCAACGTCCTGACTTTC.

The CDR3 sequence: CASSADRNSYSPLHF. DNA for the CDR3: TGTGCCAGCAGCGCAGACCGGAATAGCTATTCACCCCTCCACTTT. This chain joins TRBV11-1 and TRBJ1-6; D is undetermined. This CDR3 contains 15 residues. Trimming took off 5 bases at V and 8 bases at J, with 16 bases between the two ends. Per the germline V gene, CDR1 is SGHAT and CDR2 is FQDESV (reference sequence).

V is TRBV19 and J is TRBJ2-5; D remains unclear. The germline V and J ends were trimmed by 1 base and 0 bases, with 3 bases remaining between them. The CDR3 runs to 13 residues. In germline, CDR1 is LNHDA, CDR2 SQIVND (reference sequence). This CDR3 reads CASSIAHQETQYF. The CDR3 DNA sequence: TGTGCCAGTAGTATAGCACACCAAGAGACCCAGTACTTC. Full variable domain (rest looked up from reference TRBV19 and TRBJ2-5): DGGITQSPKYLFRKEGQNVTLSCEQNLNHDAMYWYRQDPGQGLRLIYYSQIVNDFQKGDIAEGYSVSREKKESFPLTVTSAQKNPTAFYLCASSIAHQETQYFGPGTRLLVL.

This clone showed up just a few times. The chain combines TRBV12-5 with TRBJ2-7; tentative D call: TRBD1 (5 bases). The V gene lost 1 base and the J gene lost 5 bases, with 9 bases spanning the gap. The germline V gene encodes CDR1 LGHNT and CDR2 FRNRAP. This CDR3 contains 13 residues. The CDR3 sequence is CASGLGGGNEQYF. The CDR3, as DNA: TGTGCTAGTGGTTTGGGGGGCGGAAACGAGCAGTACTTC.

This clone has just a few counts. This sequence joins TRBV7-6 and TRBJ2-5; TRBD2 agrees at 9 bases. The V gene end was trimmed by 5 bases and the J gene end by 5 bases; junction bases not matched to a gene: 6. The CDR3 has 14 residues. The germline V gene encodes CDR1 SGHVS and CDR2 FNYEAQ. The CDR3 coding sequence is TGTGCCAGCAGCGAGTTAGCGGGGGCGGAGACCCAGTACTTC. Residues: CASSELAGAETQYF.

This chain connects TRBV5-5 to TRBJ2-7, with no clear D. The CDR3 is 17 amino acids. V gave up 4 bases and J gave up 0 bases, with 20 bases separating them. Per germline, CDR1 SGHKS and CDR2 YYEKEE (reference sequence). The CDR3 region has the DNA TGTGCCAGCAGCCCGTTCCCTAGTATCGTCAGCTCCTACGAGCAGTACTTC. Translated: CASSPFPSIVSSYEQYF.

The chain employs TRBV27 and TRBJ2-2, with D unresolved. V was cut by 2 bases and J by 1 base, with 2 bases left in between. CDR1 MNHEY and CDR2 SMNVEV come from the germline V gene (reference sequence). The CDR3 has 13 amino acids. CDR3 in amino acids: CASSLGNTGELFF. The DNA for the CDR3 is TGTGCCAGCAGTTTAGGGAACACCGGGGAGCTGTTTTTT.

A single count supports this clone. The chain recombines TRBV6-1 with TRBJ2-7; a weak D match, TRBD2 (6 bases). This CDR3 spans 15 amino acids. V dropped 1 base and J dropped 6 bases, with 16 bases sitting between them. The V gene's germline CDR1 is MNHNS and CDR2 SASEGT. CDR3 residues: CASSEGWEAEGEQYF. In DNA form, the CDR3 reads TGTGCCAGCAGTGAAGGTTGGGAAGCGGAGGGCGAGCAGTACTTC.

Concerning this clone: At one end, the junction sequence differs from germline, possibly due to a read error. Other DNA variants within this sample encode the same CDR3. This chain joins TRBV27 and TRBJ2-1; D is perhaps TRBD2 (6 bases). The CDR3 sequence is 15 residues long. In germline, CDR1 is MNHEY, CDR2 SMNVEV (reference sequence). The CDR3 nucleotides read TGCGCCAGCAGTTTATCCGGGGGCTCCTACAATGAGCAGTTCTTC. Translating gives CASSLSGGSYNEQFF.

The chain joins TRBV2 to TRBJ2-4; D gene uncertain. Trimming removed 6 bases from V and 0 bases from J, with 12 bases in between. The germline gives CDR1 SNHLY, CDR2 FYNNEI. This CDR3 contains 15 residues. Here the CDR3 reads CASSRQTLAKNIQYF. As DNA, the CDR3 is TGTGCCAGCAGCCGACAAACTCTAGCCAAAAACATTCAGTACTTC.

The V gene is TRBV2, the J gene TRBJ1-1; D is perhaps TRBD1 (5 bases). V lost 6 bases and J lost 7, with 15 bases in between. This CDR3 contains 13 residues. Germline V gene lookup returns CDR1 SNHLY and CDR2 FYNNEI. CDR3 sequence (DNA): TGTGCCAGCAGCACCGACAGAACAATTGAAGCTTTCTTT. Its translation: CASSTDRTIEAFF.

The V gene is TRBV6-5, the J gene TRBJ2-7; 11 bases are shared with TRBD2. The V segment lost 3 bases and the J segment 6 bases; nucleotides outside the gene matches: 7. The V gene's germline CDR1 is MNHEY and CDR2 SVGAGI. The CDR3 spans 15 residues. Here the CDR3 DNA reads TGTGCCAGCAGTTATGTGACTAGCGGGGCATCCGAGCAGTACTTC. Its translation: CASSYVTSGASEQYF.